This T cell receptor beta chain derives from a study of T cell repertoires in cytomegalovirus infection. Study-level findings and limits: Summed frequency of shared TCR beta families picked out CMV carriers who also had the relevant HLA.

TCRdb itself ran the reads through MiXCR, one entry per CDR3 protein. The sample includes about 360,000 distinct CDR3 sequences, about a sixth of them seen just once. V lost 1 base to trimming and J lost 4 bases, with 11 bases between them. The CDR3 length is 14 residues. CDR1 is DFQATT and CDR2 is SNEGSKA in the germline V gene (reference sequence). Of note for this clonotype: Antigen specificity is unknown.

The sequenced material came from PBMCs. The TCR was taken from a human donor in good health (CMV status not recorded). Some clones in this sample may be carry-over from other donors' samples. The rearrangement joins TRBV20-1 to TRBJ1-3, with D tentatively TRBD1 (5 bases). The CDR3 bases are TGCAGTGCTAGAGCGGCGGACATAGGAAACACCATATATTTT. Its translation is CSARAADIGNTIYF.